The clone carrying this T cell receptor beta chain was seen ten or more times. Its cognate antigen is unknown. The CDR3 is 14 residues long. The V end lost 1 base, the J end lost 7 bases, and 11 bases lay between the germline ends. Time point of the sample: sample taken at primary tumor resection. Without sorting, whole RNA was sequenced from tumor, nontumor lung or frozen PBMC. This entry belongs to a study of spatial heterogeneity in lung cancer. Study-wide results and limits: Ubiquitous and regional expanded TCR counts mirrored ubiquitous and regional nonsynonymous mutation counts, respectively. It was found that expanded intratumoral alpha and beta TCR counts tracked tumor mutation counts.

MiXCR, applied by TCRdb to the 5' RACE reads, yields one record per CDR3 protein. Of about 1,200 distinct CDR3 sequences in the sample, approximately 16% were seen once. The TCR sequence derives from a male donor with early-stage non-small cell lung cancer. The V gene is TRBV23-1, the J gene TRBJ2-1; perhaps TRBD2 as D (5 bases). TRBV23-1 is an open reading frame whose function is uncertain. Sequenced here: lung tumor tissue, sampled at surgery. The CDR3 bases are TGCGCCAGCAGTCAATTCCGCGGGTCGAATGAGCAGTTCTTC. The encoded protein is CASSQFRGSNEQFF.